The 10 T cell receptor beta chains below all came from one sample that was sequenced in a study of shared clonotypes between healthy human individuals. The protocol was immunoSEQ multiplex PCR, while the TCRdb copy is restricted to in-frame clones and leaves out a portion. The data hold more than 500,000 clones, with around 95% observed a single time. Material: naive CD4+ T cells sorted from blood. Sample subset: CD45RA+ positively selected. The receptor source for this set is a woman aged 25-40 years in good health.

In its sample, this clone was seen once. This rearrangement joins TRBV5-1 to TRBJ2-3; TRBD2 matches at 9 bases. The CDR3 consists of 14 residues. From germline, CDR1 is SGHRS and CDR2 YFSETQ. With V trimmed by 7 bases and J by 6 bases, 9 bases remained unmatched. The CDR3 sequence: CASGIAGDLDTQYF. In DNA, the CDR3 is TGCGCCAGCGGAATAGCGGGAGATTTGGATACGCAGTATTTT.

The chain is built from TRBV7-8 and TRBJ2-6; 10 bases line up with TRBD1. Germline-derived CDR1 and CDR2 are SGHVS and FQNEAQ. With 6 bases clipped from V and 2 bases from J, the junction kept 4 bases outside the gene matches. CDR3 size: 16 residues. Here the CDR3 DNA reads TGTGCCAGCAGTTTCGGGACAGGGGCTGGGGCCAACGTCCTGACTTTC. The encoded protein is CASSFGTGAGANVLTF.

This clone has just one count. The rearrangement links TRBV7-8 to TRBJ1-5; D remains unclear. V lost 4 bases, J lost 6 bases, and 16 bases lay in between. This CDR3 comprises 15 residues. Looked up from germline, CDR1 is SGHVS and CDR2 is FQNEAQ. The CDR3 here is CASSSERFGSQPQHF. The CDR3 coding sequence is TGTGCCAGCAGCTCAGAGCGTTTCGGGAGTCAGCCCCAGCATTTT.

V and J are TRBV27 and TRBJ2-7; D may correspond to TRBD1 or TRBD2 (5 bases each). Germline CDR1 reads MNHEY; CDR2 reads SMNVEV (reference sequence). Trimming left V 4 bases short and J 3 bases short, with 16 bases between. This CDR3 comprises 15 residues. The DNA of the CDR3 is TGTGCCAGCAGTTCTTTTGGGGGTAGGGACTACGAGCAGTACTTC. Translated, it gives CASSSFGGRDYEQYF.

This chain links TRBV5-1 with TRBJ1-4; no reliable D call. In germline, CDR1 is SGHRS, CDR2 YFSETQ. This CDR3 has 13 residues. Trimming removed 5 bases at V and 3 bases at J, with 8 bases between. The CDR3 bases are TGCGCCAGCAGTACCGGGGCTAATGAAAAACTGTTTTTT. This encodes CASSTGANEKLFF.

The CDR3 nucleotides are TGTGCCAGTAGTATAGTGACAGGCGTGAGCTCCTACAATGAGCAGTTCTTC. Its translation: CASSIVTGVSSYNEQFF. This chain joins TRBV19 and TRBJ2-1; possible D gene TRBD1, 6 bases. CDR1 and CDR2 (germline): LNHDA, SQIVND (reference sequence). The CDR3 is 17 residues long. Trimming removed 1 base at V and 0 bases at J, with 13 bases between.

CDR3 protein: CASSLGLAENNEQFF. In DNA, the CDR3 is TGTGCCAGCAGCTTAGGACTAGCGGAAAACAATGAGCAGTTCTTC. The chain has TRBV7-7 and TRBJ2-1; 9 nucleotides align to TRBD2. The CDR3 has 15 residues. The V segment lost 1 base and the J segment 5 bases; nucleotides outside the gene matches: 3. From germline, CDR1 is SSHAT and CDR2 FNYEAQ (reference sequence).

This clone has only one observation. V usage is TRBV28 and J usage is TRBJ1-5, with 7 nucleotides matching TRBD1. Germline V gene sequence: CDR1 MDHEN, CDR2 SYDVKM. Trimming cost V 10 bases and J 2 bases; bases outside gene matches: 5. The CDR3 runs to 13 residues. CDR3 in DNA: TGTGCCATCACAGGGGACGGCAATCAGCCCCAGCATTTT. Its translation is CAITGDGNQPQHF.

This clone is a singleton in its sample. The V call is TRBV2, the J call TRBJ2-4; D is unclear. V was cut by 6 bases and J by 10 bases, with 16 bases left in between. Germline CDR1 is SNHLY and CDR2 is FYNNEI. The CDR3 loop spans 13 amino acids. CDR3 sequence: CASRSGPNRIQYF. In nucleotides, the CDR3 is TGTGCCAGCAGGTCAGGTCCGAACCGTATTCAGTACTTC.

Of note for this clone: The same CDR3 is also encoded by other DNA sequences in this sample. In DNA, the CDR3 is TGTGCCAGCAGTTTAGGGAGCGAGCAGTACTTC. This encodes CASSLGSEQYF. This chain joins TRBV28 and TRBJ2-7, with TRBD2 as a possible D gene (5 bases). V lost 2 bases, J lost 6 bases, and 5 bases lay in between. The CDR3 is made up of 11 amino acids. The germline V gene has CDR1 MDHEN and CDR2 SYDVKM.